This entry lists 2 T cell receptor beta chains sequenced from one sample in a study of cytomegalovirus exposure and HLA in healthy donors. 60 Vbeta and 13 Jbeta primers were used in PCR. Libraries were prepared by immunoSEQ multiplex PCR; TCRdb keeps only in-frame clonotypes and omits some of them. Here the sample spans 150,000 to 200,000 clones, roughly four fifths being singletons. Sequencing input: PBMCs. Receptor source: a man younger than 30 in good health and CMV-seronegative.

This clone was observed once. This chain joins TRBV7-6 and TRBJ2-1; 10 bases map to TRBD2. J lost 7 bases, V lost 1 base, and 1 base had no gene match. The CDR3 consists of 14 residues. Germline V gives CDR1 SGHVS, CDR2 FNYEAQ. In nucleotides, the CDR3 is TGTGCCAGCAGCTTAGGAGCGGGAGGGAATGAGCAGTTCTTC. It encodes CASSLGAGGNEQFF.

The CDR3 sequence is CASSPPSREDGYTF. The CDR3 DNA sequence: TGTGCCAGCTCACCACCTAGCAGGGAGGACGGCTACACCTTC. The chain uses TRBV18 and TRBJ1-2, with a tentative D call TRBD1 (5 bases). Trimming left V 0 bases short and J 8 bases short, with 13 bases between. This CDR3 is built from 14 residues. Germline V lookup: CDR1 KGHSH, CDR2 LQKENI.